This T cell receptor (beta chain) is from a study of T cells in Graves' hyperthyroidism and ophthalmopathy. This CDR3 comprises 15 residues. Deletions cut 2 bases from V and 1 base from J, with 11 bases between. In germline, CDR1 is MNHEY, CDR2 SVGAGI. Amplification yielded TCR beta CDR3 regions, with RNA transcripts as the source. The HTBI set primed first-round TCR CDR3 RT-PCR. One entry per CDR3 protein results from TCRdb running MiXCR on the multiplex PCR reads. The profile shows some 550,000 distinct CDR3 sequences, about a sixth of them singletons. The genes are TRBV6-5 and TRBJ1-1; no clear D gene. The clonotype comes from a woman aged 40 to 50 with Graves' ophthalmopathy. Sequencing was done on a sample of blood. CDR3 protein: CASSYRGGPNTEAFF. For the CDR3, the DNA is TGTGCCAGCAGTTACCGGGGAGGGCCGAACACTGAAGCTTTCTTT.